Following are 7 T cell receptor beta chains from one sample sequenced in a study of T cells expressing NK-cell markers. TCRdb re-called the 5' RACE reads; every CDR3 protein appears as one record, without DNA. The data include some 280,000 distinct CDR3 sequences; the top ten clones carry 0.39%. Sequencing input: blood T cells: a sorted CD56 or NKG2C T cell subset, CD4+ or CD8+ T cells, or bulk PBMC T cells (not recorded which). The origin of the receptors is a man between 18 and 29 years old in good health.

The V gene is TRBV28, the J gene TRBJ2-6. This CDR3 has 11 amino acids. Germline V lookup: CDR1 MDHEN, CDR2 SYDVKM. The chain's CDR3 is CASSGANVLTF.

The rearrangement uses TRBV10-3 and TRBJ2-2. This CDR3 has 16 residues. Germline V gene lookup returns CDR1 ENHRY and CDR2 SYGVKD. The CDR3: CAIKLLQRDGTGELFF.

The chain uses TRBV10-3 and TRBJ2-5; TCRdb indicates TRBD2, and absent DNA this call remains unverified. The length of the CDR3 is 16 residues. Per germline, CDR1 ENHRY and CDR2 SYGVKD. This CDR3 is CAIRDPGLAGAETQYF.

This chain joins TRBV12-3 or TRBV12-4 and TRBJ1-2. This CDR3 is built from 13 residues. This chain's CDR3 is CASSYRSFYGYTF.

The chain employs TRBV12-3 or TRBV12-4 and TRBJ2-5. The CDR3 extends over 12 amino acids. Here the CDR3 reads CASSRGVGAQYF.

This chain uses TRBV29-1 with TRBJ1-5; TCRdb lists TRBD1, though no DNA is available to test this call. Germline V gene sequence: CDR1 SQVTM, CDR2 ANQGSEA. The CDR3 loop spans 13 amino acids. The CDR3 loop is CSVGTGVGQPQHF.

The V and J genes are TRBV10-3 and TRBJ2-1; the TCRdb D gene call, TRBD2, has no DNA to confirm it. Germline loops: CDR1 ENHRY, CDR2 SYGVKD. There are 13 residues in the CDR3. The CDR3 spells CAISVDPASEQFF.